This T cell receptor (beta chain) was captured by sequencing in a study of T cell changes during pregnancy in multiple sclerosis (dated by TCRdb to the late 2010s). About the investigation overall: The study examined how the T cell repertoire changed over the course of pregnancy in women with multiple sclerosis.

In the germline V gene (reference sequence), CDR1 corresponds to MNHEY and CDR2 to SMNVEV. The junction carries 13 bases between V and J, which are trimmed by 7 bases and 4 bases respectively. Spanning cysteine to phenylalanine, the CDR3 consists of 13 amino acids. Just CDR3 DNA is preserved here, 39 bases in frame from base 1. Libraries were built with the immunoSEQ multiplex PCR assay. This immuneACCESS table, as held by TCRdb, lists in-frame sequences with V and J called but not all clones. Of the missing ones, under half trace to an unresolved V gene in checked studies; the others have no known cause. Within this sample are about 39,000 clones, with about 94% of them counted one time only. The ten largest clones take up about 0.32% of the sample. This clone was seen once. Its antigen has not been determined. Base qualities are not provided; no much larger clone lies one nucleotide away.

The receptor's source is a female donor with multiple sclerosis, enrolled in a pregnancy study. Source: CD4+ T cells from peripheral blood mononuclear cells, taken after pregnancy. The sequence is built from TRBV27 and TRBJ1-1, with a weak D call of TRBD1 (5 bases match). The sequenced DNA is TGTGCCAGCAACTTCCAGGGAGGCACTGAAGCTTTCTTT. Its protein product is CASNFQGGTEAFF.